Below, one T cell receptor beta chain is given with its context. One junction end does not reproduce the germline sequence, and a read error may be involved. This record comes from a study of blood T cell repertoires in COVID-19. Study-level background: Some COVID-19 samples were acute and others convalescent; all came from the United States, Italy and Spain. T cells, B-cell-depleted T cells, or PBMCs supplied cDNA or gDNA.

Per the authors' pipeline: Quantification of nucleated cells was approximated via reference gene primer amplification. Using immunoSEQ multiplex PCR, the repertoire was profiled, and TCRdb retains in-frame clones only, with some absent. Clonal size and the V and J genes are those of that table, whereas D and trimming came from the DNA. The sample includes some 450,000 clones, around 90% of them seen just once. The CDR3 spans 13 residues. From germline, CDR1 is SQVTM and CDR2 ANQGSEA. Sequenced sample: peripheral blood. The TCR comes from a man aged 18 to 35 with COVID-19, enrolled during active disease. The V gene is TRBV29-1, the J gene TRBJ1-1; TRBD1 matches 8 bases. The CDR3, as DNA: TGCAGCGGTGAACAGGGGGGAGGCACTGAAGCTTTCTTT. As protein: CSGEQGGGTEAFF. Full variable domain (outside the CDR3, taken from reference TRBV29-1 and TRBJ1-1): SAVISQKPSRDICQRGTSLTIQCQVDSQVTMMFWYRQQPGQSLTLIATANQGSEATYESGFVIDKFPISRPNLTFSTLTVSNMSPEDSSIYLCSGEQGGGTEAFFGQGTRLTVV.